This paragraph covers one TCR beta chain sequence. This entry is derived from a study of Graves' ophthalmopathy and Graves' hyperthyroidism. CDR3 size: 15 residues. CDR1 SGHRS and CDR2 YFSETQ come from the germline V gene. Trimming shortened V by 3 bases and J by 5 bases, and 18 bases separated the two germline ends. The TCR beta CDR3 regions underwent amplification from RNA transcripts. An opening RT-PCR round employed HTBI primers and preceded a second-round multiplex PCR. One entry per CDR3 protein results from TCRdb running MiXCR on the multiplex PCR reads. The data contain almost 750,000 distinct CDR3 sequences, approximately 40% of them seen just once; the ten biggest clones take up approximately 43%.

The J gene is TRBJ2-7, the V gene TRBV5-1; D remains unclear. The specimen was peripheral blood. The sequence was obtained from an adult man with Graves' ophthalmopathy. The CDR3 protein is CASSSVGDRIHEQYF. The DNA of the CDR3 is TGCGCCAGCAGCTCCGTGGGTGATAGGATCCACGAGCAGTACTTC.